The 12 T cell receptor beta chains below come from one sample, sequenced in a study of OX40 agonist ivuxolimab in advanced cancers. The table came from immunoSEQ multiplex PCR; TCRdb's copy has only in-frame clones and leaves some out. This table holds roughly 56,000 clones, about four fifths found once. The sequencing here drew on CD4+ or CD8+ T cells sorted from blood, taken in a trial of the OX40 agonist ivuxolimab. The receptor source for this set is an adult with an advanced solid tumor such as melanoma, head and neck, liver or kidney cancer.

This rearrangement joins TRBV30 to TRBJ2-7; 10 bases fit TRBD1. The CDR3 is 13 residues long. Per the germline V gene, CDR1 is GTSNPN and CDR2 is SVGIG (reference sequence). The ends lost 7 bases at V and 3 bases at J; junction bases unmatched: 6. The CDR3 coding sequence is TGTGCCTCGACCGGGACAGGGGTCTACGAGCAGTACTTC. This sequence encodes CASTGTGVYEQYF.

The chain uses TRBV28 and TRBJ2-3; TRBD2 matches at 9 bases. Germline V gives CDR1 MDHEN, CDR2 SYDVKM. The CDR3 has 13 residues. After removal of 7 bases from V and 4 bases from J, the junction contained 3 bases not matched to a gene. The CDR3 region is CASTGGGADTQYF. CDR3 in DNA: TGTGCCAGCACCGGCGGGGGGGCAGATACGCAGTATTTT.

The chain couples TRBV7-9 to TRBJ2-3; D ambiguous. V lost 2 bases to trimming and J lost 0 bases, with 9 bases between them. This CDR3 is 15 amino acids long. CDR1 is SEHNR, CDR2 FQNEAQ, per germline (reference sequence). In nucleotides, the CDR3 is TGTGCCAGCAGCTTAATTTTTGCTAGCACAGATACGCAGTATTTT. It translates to CASSLIFASTDTQYF. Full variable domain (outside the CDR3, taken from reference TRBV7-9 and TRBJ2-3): DTGVSQNPRHKITKRGQNVTFRCDPISEHNRLYWYRQTLGQGPEFLTYFQNEAQLEKSRLLSDRFSAERPKGSFSTLEIQRTEQGDSAMYLCASSLIFASTDTQYFGPGTRLTVL.

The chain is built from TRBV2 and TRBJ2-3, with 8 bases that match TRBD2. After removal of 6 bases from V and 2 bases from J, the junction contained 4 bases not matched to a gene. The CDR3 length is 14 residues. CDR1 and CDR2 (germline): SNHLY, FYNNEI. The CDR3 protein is CASRVGLATDTQYF. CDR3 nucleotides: TGTGCCAGCAGAGTTGGACTAGCCACAGATACGCAGTATTTT. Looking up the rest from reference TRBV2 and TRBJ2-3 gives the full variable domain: EPEVTQTPSHQVTQMGQEVILRCVPISNHLYFYWYRQILGQKVEFLVSFYNNEISEKSEIFDDQFSVERPDGSNFTLKIRSTKLEDSAMYFCASRVGLATDTQYFGPGTRLTVL.

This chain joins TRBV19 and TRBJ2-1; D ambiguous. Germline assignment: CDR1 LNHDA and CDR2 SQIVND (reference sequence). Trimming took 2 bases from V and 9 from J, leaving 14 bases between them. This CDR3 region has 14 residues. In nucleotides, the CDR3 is TGTGCCAGTAGTATAAACCAGGCCGTAGGTGAGCAGTTCTTC. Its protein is CASSINQAVGEQFF.

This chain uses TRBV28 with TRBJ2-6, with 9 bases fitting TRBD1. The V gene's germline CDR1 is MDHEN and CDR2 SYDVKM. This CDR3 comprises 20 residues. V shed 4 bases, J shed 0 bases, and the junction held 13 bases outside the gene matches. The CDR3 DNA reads TGTGCCAGCAGTTCCTATGAAGGACAGGGGTTCTCCTCTGGGGCCAACGTCCTGACTTTC. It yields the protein CASSSYEGQGFSSGANVLTF.

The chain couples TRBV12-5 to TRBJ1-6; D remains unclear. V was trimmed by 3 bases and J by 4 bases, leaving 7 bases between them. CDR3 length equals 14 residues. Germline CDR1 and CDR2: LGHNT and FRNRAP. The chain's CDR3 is CASGLELYNSPLHF. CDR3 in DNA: TGTGCTAGTGGTTTAGAGCTGTATAATTCACCCCTCCACTTT. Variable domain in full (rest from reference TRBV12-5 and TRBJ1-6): DARVTQTPRHKVTEMGQEVTMRCQPILGHNTVFWYRQTMMQGLELLAYFRNRAPLDDSGMPKDRFSAEMPDATLATLKIQPSEPRDSAVYFCASGLELYNSPLHFGNGTRLTVT.

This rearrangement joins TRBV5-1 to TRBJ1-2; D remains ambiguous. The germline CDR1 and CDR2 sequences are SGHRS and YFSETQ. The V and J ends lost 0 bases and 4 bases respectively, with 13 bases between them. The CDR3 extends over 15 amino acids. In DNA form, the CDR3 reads TGCGCCAGCAGCTTGGTCGCGGGTTGGATCTATGGCTACACCTTC. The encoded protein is CASSLVAGWIYGYTF.

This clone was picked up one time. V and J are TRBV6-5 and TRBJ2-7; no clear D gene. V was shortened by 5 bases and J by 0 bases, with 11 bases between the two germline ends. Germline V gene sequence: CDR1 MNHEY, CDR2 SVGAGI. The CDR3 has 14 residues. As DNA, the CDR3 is TGTGCCAGCAGTAGAACGGCGAGCTCCTACGAGCAGTACTTC. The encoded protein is CASSRTASSYEQYF.

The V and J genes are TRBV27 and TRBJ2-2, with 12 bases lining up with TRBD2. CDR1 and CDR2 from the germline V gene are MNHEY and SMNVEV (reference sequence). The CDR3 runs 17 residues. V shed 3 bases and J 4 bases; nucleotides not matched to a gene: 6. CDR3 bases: TGTGCCAGCAGTTTGACCCTACTAGCGGGAGGCACCGGGGAGCTGTTTTTT. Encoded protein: CASSLTLLAGGTGELFF.

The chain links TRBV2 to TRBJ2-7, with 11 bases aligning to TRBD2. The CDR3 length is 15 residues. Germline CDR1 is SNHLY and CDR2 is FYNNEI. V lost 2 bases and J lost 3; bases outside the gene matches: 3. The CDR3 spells CASSEPSGRLYEQYF. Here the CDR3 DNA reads TGTGCCAGCAGTGAACCTAGCGGGAGGCTCTACGAGCAGTACTTC.

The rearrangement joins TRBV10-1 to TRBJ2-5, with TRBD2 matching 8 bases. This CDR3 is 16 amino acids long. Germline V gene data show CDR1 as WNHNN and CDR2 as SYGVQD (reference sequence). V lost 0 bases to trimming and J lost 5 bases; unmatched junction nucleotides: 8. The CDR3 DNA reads TGCGCCAGCAGTGAGTCTTTCGGGACTAGGGTTGAGACCCAGTACTTC. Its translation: CASSESFGTRVETQYF.